Following are 29 T cell receptor beta chains from one sample sequenced in a study of cytomegalovirus exposure and HLA in healthy donors. Vbeta (60) and Jbeta (13) primers were used in the PCR. Sequencing used immunoSEQ multiplex PCR; TCRdb keeps in-frame clones, though not all of them. The sample holds 160,000 or so clones, about 85% seen once. The sample consisted of PBMCs. These receptor sequences come from a woman aged 18-29 years in good health and CMV-seronegative.

This rearrangement joins TRBV28 to TRBJ2-7; TRBD2 matches at 8 bases. V lost 3 bases, J lost 0 bases, and 7 bases stayed unmatched. The CDR3 contains 16 residues. Germline values: CDR1 MDHEN, CDR2 SYDVKM. The CDR3, as DNA: TGTGCCAGCAGTTTTCAGCTAGCGGGCAGCTCCTACGAGCAGTACTTC. Its translation: CASSFQLAGSSYEQYF.

The V and J genes are TRBV7-2 and TRBJ2-3; perhaps TRBD2 as D (6 bases). V dropped 5 bases and J dropped 3 bases, with 6 bases sitting between them. Germline V gives CDR1 SGHTA, CDR2 FQGNSA. This CDR3 contains 12 residues. The CDR3: CASSGGTDTQYF. CDR3 nucleotide sequence: TGTGCCAGCAGCGGGGGGACAGATACGCAGTATTTT. Full variable domain (rest looked up from reference TRBV7-2 and TRBJ2-3): GAGVSQSPSNKVTEKGKDVELRCDPISGHTALYWYRQSLGQGLEFLIYFQGNSAPDKSGLPSDRFSAERTGGSVSTLTIQRTQQEDSAVYLCASSGGTDTQYFGPGTRLTVL.

The V gene is TRBV10-3, the J gene TRBJ2-1, with TRBD2 matching over 8 bases. The CDR3 extends over 14 amino acids. The germline CDR1 and CDR2 sequences are ENHRY and SYGVKD. The V and J ends lost 10 bases and 4 bases, in that order; junction bases with no gene match: 9. The CDR3 is CATRERESYNEQFF. CDR3 sequence (DNA): TGTGCCACCCGCGAGCGGGAGTCGTACAATGAGCAGTTCTTC.

This clone has only one observation. V and J are TRBV4-3 and TRBJ2-3; TRBD1 might be the D (6 bases). CDR3 length equals 14 residues. V lost 11 bases and J 3 bases, leaving 18 bases between the germline ends. CDR1 and CDR2 (germline): LGHNA, YSLEER. The CDR3 DNA is TGCGCCGGACGGCGGACAGCACGAACAGATACGCAGTATTTT. This encodes CAGRRTARTDTQYF.

The chain employs TRBV28 and TRBJ2-5, with 10 bases matching TRBD1. The J call may be incorrect, as the DNA end agrees better with TRBJ2-7. The CDR3 extends over 12 amino acids. Germline CDR1 and CDR2: MDHEN and SYDVKM. This chain's CDR3 is CASWDRGYEQYF. In DNA, the CDR3 is TGTGCCAGCTGGGACAGGGGCTACGAGCAGTACTTC.

CDR3 sequence reads: CASTPLGRGGEKLFF. The CDR3 nucleotides read TGCGCCAGCACCCCGCTCGGACGGGGAGGAGAAAAACTGTTTTTT. The chain has TRBV5-1 and TRBJ1-4; no definite D call. Trimming took 6 bases from V and 8 from J, leaving 20 bases between them. This CDR3 is 15 amino acids long. Germline CDR1 reads SGHRS; CDR2 reads YFSETQ.

The chain has TRBV4-2 and TRBJ2-4; maybe TRBD2 (6 bases). CDR3 length: 18 residues. Trimming removed 1 base from V and 4 bases from J, with 20 bases in between. The germline V gene encodes CDR1 LGHNA and CDR2 YNFKEQ. The CDR3, as DNA: TGTGCCAGCAGCCAAGGGGGGGACTCCGGGGATCCTAAAAACATTCAGTACTTC. This translates into CASSQGGDSGDPKNIQYF.

V and J are TRBV23-1 and TRBJ2-2, with 9 nucleotides matching TRBD2. TRBV23-1 falls under the ORF class, with uncertain function. J gave up 6 bases and V 8 bases, and 10 bases lay outside the gene matches. CDR3 size: 15 residues. CDR3: CASRLVAGAAGELFF. CDR3 sequence (DNA): TGCGCCAGCCGACTGGTAGCGGGAGCGGCCGGGGAGCTGTTTTTT.

J is TRBJ1-5 and V is TRBV6-5; 7 positions match TRBD1. The CDR3 runs to 15 residues. The junction had 5 bases not matched to a gene; V was cut back by 4 bases and J by 2 bases. From germline, CDR1 is MNHEY and CDR2 SVGAGI. This chain's CDR3 is CASSSHGTGNQPQHF. In DNA form, the CDR3 reads TGTGCCAGCAGTTCACACGGGACAGGCAATCAGCCCCAGCATTTT.

The V gene is TRBV28, the J gene TRBJ1-2; 7 positions match TRBD1. The CDR3 length is 17 residues. Per germline, CDR1 MDHEN and CDR2 SYDVKM. The V segment lost 3 bases and the J segment 0 bases; nucleotides outside the gene matches: 10. CDR3 sequence reads: CASSFPAGTAANYGYTF. The CDR3 nucleotides are TGTGCCAGCAGTTTCCCAGCCGGGACAGCGGCTAACTATGGCTACACCTTC.

This chain uses TRBV7-8 with TRBJ2-3; TRBD2 might be the D (5 bases). Deletions cut 2 bases from V and 4 bases from J, with 16 bases between. The germline gives CDR1 SGHVS, CDR2 FQNEAQ. This CDR3 is built from 16 residues. The CDR3 nucleotides are TGTGCCAGCAGCTTACAATTGAGGGAGCTCCCAGATACGCAGTATTTT. Translated: CASSLQLRELPDTQYF.

This rearrangement joins TRBV5-1 to TRBJ2-1; D remains unclear. Germline lookup yields CDR1 SGHRS and CDR2 YFSETQ. Trimming stripped 0 bases from V and 4 bases from J, with 8 bases between. CDR3 length equals 14 residues. This CDR3 reads CASSLAPTYNEQFF. In DNA form, the CDR3 reads TGCGCCAGCAGCTTGGCACCCACATACAATGAGCAGTTCTTC.

This chain joins TRBV11-2 and TRBJ1-2; 10 positions match TRBD1. This CDR3 comprises 15 residues. J was trimmed by 6 bases and V by 5 bases; bases with no gene match: 9. Germline V gene sequence: CDR1 SGHAT, CDR2 FQNNGV. The CDR3 bases are TGTGCCAGCAGCCCTCTCCGGACAGGGGGTGATGGCTACACCTTC. Protein: CASSPLRTGGDGYTF.

A single count supports this clone. V usage is TRBV6-5 and J usage is TRBJ2-7, with 9 bases identical to TRBD1. The germline V gene has CDR1 MNHEY and CDR2 SVGAGI. The CDR3 loop spans 15 amino acids. J was trimmed by 1 base and V by 6 bases; bases with no gene match: 7. DNA for the CDR3: TGTGCCAGCAGCCTCTGGGACAGGGTATCCTACGAGCAGTACTTC. It translates to CASSLWDRVSYEQYF.

This chain links TRBV18 with TRBJ1-5; possible D gene TRBD1, 5 bases. The germline V and J ends were trimmed by 6 bases and 1 base, with 13 bases remaining between them. This CDR3 has 15 amino acids. CDR1 and CDR2 from the germline V gene are KGHSH and LQKENI. The CDR3 DNA reads TGTGCCAGCTCGCCCGCGGGGGTGAGCAATCAGCCCCAGCATTTT. It yields the protein CASSPAGVSNQPQHF.

CDR3 sequence (DNA): TGTGCCAGCAGTTTACATCGGGGACAGCCTGATTCACCCCTCCACTTT. This codes for CASSLHRGQPDSPLHF. The rearrangement links TRBV28 to TRBJ1-6, with 7 nucleotides matching TRBD1. Per germline, CDR1 MDHEN and CDR2 SYDVKM. CDR3 size: 16 residues. V dropped 2 bases and J dropped 8; count of bases not matched to a gene: 9.

This clone is termed medium-sized. This rearrangement joins TRBV9 to TRBJ2-1, with D possibly TRBD1 on 7 matching bases. Germline V CDR1 and CDR2: SGDLS, YYNGEE. Between the trimmed V and J ends, which lost 3 bases and 5 bases, there was a span of 15 bases. The CDR3 runs to 15 residues. The CDR3 DNA follows: TGTGCCAGCAGCGAGGAGGGACAGACCAACAATGAGCAGTTCTTC. It is translated as CASSEEGQTNNEQFF.

The V call is TRBV30, the J call TRBJ1-4, with 11 positions matching TRBD1. The ends lost 2 bases at V and 6 bases at J; junction bases unmatched: 5. Per germline, CDR1 GTSNPN and CDR2 SVGIG (reference sequence). The length of the CDR3 is 15 residues. CDR3 loop: CAWSPPGQGDEKLFF. CDR3 DNA: TGTGCCTGGAGTCCACCGGGACAGGGGGATGAAAAACTGTTTTTT.

This sequence joins TRBV6-5 and TRBJ2-5; D not certain. Germline CDR1 is MNHEY and CDR2 is SVGAGI. The V end was cut by 0 bases, the J end by 3 bases, with 5 bases between. This CDR3 spans 13 amino acids. CDR3: CASSYSLEETQYF. For the CDR3, the DNA is TGTGCCAGCAGTTACTCCCTAGAAGAGACCCAGTACTTC.

The chain has TRBV19 and TRBJ1-3; TRBD1 matches at 9 bases. J lost 0 bases, V lost 5 bases, and 14 bases had no gene match. Per germline, CDR1 LNHDA and CDR2 SQIVND (reference sequence). This CDR3 is built from 19 residues. CDR3 coding DNA: TGTGCCAGTAGTCGCCTCCGGGGACAGGGTAAATTCTCTGGAAACACCATATATTTT. Translating gives CASSRLRGQGKFSGNTIYF.

The chain employs TRBV7-2 and TRBJ1-5; a weak D match, TRBD1 (6 bases). The length of the CDR3 is 14 residues. CDR1 is SGHTA, CDR2 FQGNSA, per germline. Trimming removed 3 bases from V and 4 bases from J, with 10 bases in between. The CDR3 DNA follows: TGTGCCAGCAGCTTGGACAGAGCTAATCAGCCCCAGCATTTT. Translating gives CASSLDRANQPQHF.

J is TRBJ2-5 and V is TRBV9; D uncertain. This CDR3 contains 14 residues. The V gene lost 0 bases and the J gene lost 3 bases, with 9 bases spanning the gap. Germline lookup yields CDR1 SGDLS and CDR2 YYNGEE. This CDR3 reads CASSVGVEEETQYF. DNA for the CDR3: TGTGCCAGCAGCGTAGGGGTCGAGGAAGAGACCCAGTACTTC.

The chain recombines TRBV28 with TRBJ1-2; D remains ambiguous. Germline V gives CDR1 MDHEN, CDR2 SYDVKM. The CDR3 sequence is 13 residues long. V lost 10 bases and J lost 2, with 14 bases in between. Here the CDR3 DNA reads TGTGCCATCTCGCGGGGTACAAACTATGGCTACACCTTC. Residues: CAISRGTNYGYTF.

This chain joins TRBV7-2 and TRBJ2-7, with D uncertain. Trimming took off 0 bases at V and 0 bases at J, with 9 bases between the two ends. The CDR3 covers 15 residues. Germline CDR1 is SGHTA and CDR2 is FQGNSA. The CDR3, as DNA: TGTGCCAGCAGCTTAGCAAGCTGGAGCTCCTACGAGCAGTACTTC. The encoded protein is CASSLASWSSYEQYF.

The CDR3 here is CASTRGRVAEAFF. In nucleotides, the CDR3 is TGTGCCAGCACTCGCGGGCGGGTGGCTGAAGCTTTCTTT. This chain connects TRBV28 to TRBJ1-1, with D hard to call. The V end was cut by 7 bases, the J end by 6 bases, with 15 bases between. The CDR3 has 13 residues. Germline CDR1 MDHEN, CDR2 SYDVKM.

By its share, this clone is medium-sized (0.01 to 0.1%). The chain recombines TRBV11-3 with TRBJ1-1; TRBD1 matches at 8 bases. J was trimmed by 0 bases and V by 5 bases; bases with no gene match: 5. Germline V CDR1 and CDR2: SGHNT, YENEEA. The CDR3 contains 15 residues. The CDR3 DNA is TGTGCCAGCAGCCCAAGACAGGGGATGAACACTGAAGCTTTCTTT. It translates to CASSPRQGMNTEAFF.

This chain links TRBV4-3 with TRBJ1-2; TRBD1 is a possible D gene (5 bases). Deletions cut 1 base from V and 8 bases from J, with 14 bases between. CDR3 length: 14 residues. Germline V lookup: CDR1 LGHNA, CDR2 YSLEER. The DNA for the CDR3 is TGCGCCAGCAGCCAAGGGGTCGATTCAGGGGGCTACACCTTC. It is translated as CASSQGVDSGGYTF.

The chain combines TRBV27 with TRBJ2-7; D unresolved. This CDR3 is 17 amino acids long. Deletions cut 7 bases from V and 2 bases from J, with 24 bases between. In germline, CDR1 is MNHEY, CDR2 SMNVEV (reference sequence). In nucleotides, the CDR3 is TGTGCCAGCACCCCCGGGTCCCCACTAAAAAAAGCCTACGAGCAGTACTTC. As protein: CASTPGSPLKKAYEQYF.

The chain is built from TRBV9 and TRBJ1-1, with a tentative D call TRBD1 (6 bases). Germline V gene sequence: CDR1 SGDLS, CDR2 YYNGEE. This CDR3 has 14 amino acids. The V end was cut by 4 bases, the J end by 1 base, with 11 bases between. In DNA, the CDR3 is TGTGCCAGCAGCATATACAGGGAGAACACTGAAGCTTTCTTT. This codes for CASSIYRENTEAFF. The entire variable domain, with the rest obtained from reference TRBV9 and TRBJ1-1, is as follows: DSGVTQTPKHLITATGQRVTLRCSPRSGDLSVYWYQQSLDQGLQFLIQYYNGEERAKGNILERFSAQQFPDLHSELNLSSLELGDSALYFCASSIYRENTEAFFGQGTRLTVV.